One TCR beta chain is described in this entry. The data are from a study of cytomegalovirus exposure and HLA in healthy donors. The PCR employed 60 Vbeta primers together with 13 Jbeta primers. Sequenced by immunoSEQ multiplex PCR; TCRdb stores in-frame clones only, minus some. The sample contains some 130,000 clones, approximately 68% of which appear only once. V lost 3 bases to trimming and J lost 3 bases, with 15 bases between them. CDR1 LNHNV and CDR2 YYDKDF come from the germline V gene (reference sequence). The CDR3 totals 16 residues. The V gene is TRBV15, the J gene TRBJ1-3; D gene unclear. The sequence came from a man aged 30 to 45 in good health and CMV-seropositive. The sequencing sample was made of PBMCs. CDR3 DNA sequence: TGTGCCACCAGCAGTAGGCGGTTTATCGGTGGAAACACCATATATTTT. Its translation: CATSSRRFIGGNTIYF.